A single sample is the source of the 22 T cell receptor beta chains below, sequenced in a study of patients and donors after allogeneic stem cell transplantation. TCRdb recomputed calls from the RT-PCR reads with MiXCR, one row per CDR3 protein. This table has 920,000 or so distinct CDR3 sequences, approximately 19% appearing once. The sequencing sample was made of blood, either unsorted or a sorted T cell fraction (not recorded which). These receptors originate from a human donor who was either an allogeneic HSCT recipient or a stem cell or donor lymphocyte infusion donor (not recorded which). It is not recorded whose cells these are; they may come from a transplant donor.

This clonotype was picked up a small number of times. The rearrangement joins TRBV12-3 or TRBV12-4 to TRBJ1-1, with D hard to call. This CDR3 contains 11 residues. Trimming took off 6 bases at V and 8 bases at J, with 10 bases between the two ends. The CDR3 region is CASSFTAEAFF. The CDR3, as DNA: TGTGCCAGCAGCTTCACAGCCGAAGCTTTCTTT.

The chain joins TRBV4-1 to TRBJ2-7; 10 nucleotides agree with TRBD1. The ends lost 3 bases at V and 2 bases at J; junction bases unmatched: 7. Germline values: CDR1 MGHRA, CDR2 YSYEKL. This CDR3 region has 16 residues. The CDR3 reads CASSQPGQGGTYEQYF. The CDR3 DNA reads TGCGCCAGCAGCCAGCCAGGACAGGGGGGTACCTACGAGCAGTACTTC.

This clonotype was detected only a few times. DNA for the CDR3: TGTGCCAGCAGTGTCAGGTATCATGGCTACACCTTC. Residues: CASSVRYHGYTF. This chain links TRBV6-1 with TRBJ1-2; D uncertain. Germline V CDR1 and CDR2: MNHNS, SASEGT. The CDR3 contains 12 residues. V was cut by 4 bases and J by 6 bases, with 9 bases left in between.

The chain links TRBV6-2 or TRBV6-3 to TRBJ2-7; TRBD1 might be the D (6 bases). The CDR3 contains 12 residues. Trimming took off 8 bases at V and 4 bases at J, with 12 bases between the two ends. CDR1 is MNHEY, CDR2 SVGEGT, per germline. DNA for the CDR3: TGTGCCAGCGCCAGGGGATTTTACGAGCAGTACTTC. It is translated as CASARGFYEQYF.

This clonotype has at least ten counts. The chain links TRBV20-1 to TRBJ1-2; D gene unclear. Trimming left V 0 bases short and J 0 bases short, with 5 bases between. The CDR3 consists of 13 residues. Germline-derived CDR1 and CDR2 are DFQATT and SNEGSKA (reference sequence). The CDR3 DNA follows: TGCAGTGCTAGAGACAGGACTAACTATGGCTACACCTTC. Its protein product is CSARDRTNYGYTF.

Many counts were recorded for this clonotype. The V gene is TRBV20-1, the J gene TRBJ2-1; 9 bases map to TRBD2. Germline loops: CDR1 DFQATT, CDR2 SNEGSKA (reference sequence). The CDR3 is made up of 15 amino acids. V shed 0 bases and J 2 bases; nucleotides not matched to a gene: 2. CDR3 residues: CSARELAGPYNEQFF. The DNA for the CDR3 is TGCAGTGCTAGAGAGCTAGCGGGACCCTACAATGAGCAGTTCTTC.

A few counts support this clonotype. The chain employs TRBV18 and TRBJ2-5; maybe TRBD1 (6 bases). Germline loops: CDR1 KGHSH, CDR2 LQKENI. The germline V and J ends were trimmed by 1 base and 6 bases, with 12 bases remaining between them. The CDR3 length is 14 residues. CDR3 amino acids: CASSPRQEVKTQYF. CDR3 sequence (DNA): TGTGCCAGCTCACCACGACAGGAGGTGAAGACCCAGTACTTC.

This clonotype has more than one count but fewer than ten. This rearrangement joins TRBV27 to TRBJ2-7, with D unclear. V shed 5 bases and J shed 6 bases, with 14 bases lying between them. CDR1 is MNHEY, CDR2 SMNVEV, per germline (reference sequence). The CDR3 loop spans 13 amino acids. The CDR3 nucleotides are TGTGCCAGCAGTGCCCAGACCCGCCTCGAGCAGTACTTC. Its protein product is CASSAQTRLEQYF.

In this sample, this clonotype turned up many times. The V call is TRBV12-3 or TRBV12-4, the J call TRBJ2-3; 7 positions agree with TRBD2. The CDR3 covers 15 residues. V lost 7 bases and J lost 4; bases outside the gene matches: 11. The CDR3 DNA follows: TGTGCCAGCAAACCGGGACTAACAGGTTCAGATACGCAGTATTTT. Residues: CASKPGLTGSDTQYF.

This clonotype was seen a single time. The rearrangement uses TRBV20-1 and TRBJ1-3, with D possibly TRBD1 on 5 matching bases. CDR3 length equals 15 residues. Trimming took off 3 bases at V and 2 bases at J, with 14 bases between the two ends. Germline values: CDR1 DFQATT, CDR2 SNEGSKA (reference sequence). In DNA, the CDR3 is TGCAGTGCTAGGGACGTGGGCAGGGCTGGAAACACCATATATTTT. Amino acid sequence: CSARDVGRAGNTIYF.

The chain combines TRBV4-2 with TRBJ2-7, with 7 bases lining up with TRBD2. The V gene end was trimmed by 4 bases and the J gene end by 2 bases; junction bases not matched to a gene: 14. This CDR3 has 17 residues. CDR1 and CDR2 (germline): LGHNA, YNFKEQ. DNA of the CDR3: TGTGCCAGCAGCCGCTCCAGATTGGCGGGAGAGACCTACGAGCAGTACTTC. It is translated as CASSRSRLAGETYEQYF.

This clonotype was seen only a few times. J is TRBJ2-5 and V is TRBV5-1; tentatively, D is TRBD2 (5 bases). Trimming removed 3 bases from V and 5 bases from J, with 20 bases in between. The germline gives CDR1 SGHRS, CDR2 YFSETQ. CDR3 length: 16 amino acids. CDR3 amino acids: CASSSRLPGRRETQYF. The CDR3 nucleotides are TGCGCCAGCAGCTCCCGACTACCAGGTCGGAGGGAGACCCAGTACTTC.

The chain links TRBV12-3 or TRBV12-4 to TRBJ2-6, with 7 positions matching TRBD1. The CDR3 is 15 residues long. Trimming removed 3 bases from V and 2 bases from J; junction bases left unmatched: 1. CDR3 DNA sequence: TGTGCCAGCAGTTTCGACAGGGCTGGGGCCAACGTCCTGACTTTC. Translating it yields CASSFDRAGANVLTF.

This clonotype was recorded a few times. The V call is TRBV25-1, the J call TRBJ1-2; unclear D gene. Trimming pared 4 bases from V and 8 bases from J, leaving 14 bases between. This CDR3 region has 13 residues. Germline CDR1 is MGHDK and CDR2 is SYGVNS. The CDR3 here is CASSVTGSGGYTF. In DNA form, the CDR3 reads TGTGCCAGCAGTGTGACGGGAAGTGGGGGCTACACCTTC.

This clonotype was seen at least ten times. The chain recombines TRBV6-1 with TRBJ1-3; TRBD1 might be the D (6 bases). Trimming left V 5 bases short and J 4 bases short, with 12 bases between. This CDR3 has 14 residues. Germline assignment: CDR1 MNHNS and CDR2 SASEGT. The CDR3 DNA sequence: TGTGCCAGCAGTAACAGGGCCTCAGGAAACACCATATATTTT. Protein sequence: CASSNRASGNTIYF.

The chain has TRBV12-3 or TRBV12-4 and TRBJ1-4; a possible D gene is TRBD1 (6 bases). Trimming removed 3 bases from V and 5 bases from J, with 16 bases in between. The CDR3 contains 16 residues. DNA of the CDR3: TGTGCCAGCAGTTTGAGTCGGCAGGGGAGGAATGAAAAACTGTTTTTT. Translating gives CASSLSRQGRNEKLFF.

The sample holds a few counts of this clonotype. The chain joins TRBV6-1 to TRBJ1-5; maybe TRBD1 (6 bases). The CDR3 is made up of 16 amino acids. Germline values: CDR1 MNHNS, CDR2 SASEGT. Deletions cut 1 base from V and 4 bases from J, with 14 bases between. Here the CDR3 DNA reads TGTGCCAGCAGTGAAGTGATCTCAGGGGTAAATCAGCCCCAGCATTTT. Its protein is CASSEVISGVNQPQHF.

V gene TRBV4-3 combines with J gene TRBJ2-7, with 11 bases aligning to TRBD1. Trimming at V came to 1 base and at J to 7 bases, leaving 9 bases not matched to a gene. The germline CDR1 and CDR2 sequences are LGHNA and YSLEER. CDR3 length: 16 residues. The CDR3 sequence: CASSQGPGQGVQEQYF. The CDR3 DNA is TGCGCCAGCAGCCAAGGCCCGGGACAGGGGGTTCAAGAGCAGTACTTC.

V usage is TRBV7-9 and J usage is TRBJ2-7; TRBD2 aligns across 9 bases. Germline values: CDR1 SEHNR, CDR2 FQNEAQ (reference sequence). V trimming: 5 bases; J trimming: 2 bases; junction bases outside the gene matches: 10. The length of the CDR3 is 16 residues. CDR3 residues: CASSKDGTSRAYEQYF. The DNA of the CDR3 is TGTGCCAGCAGCAAAGATGGGACTAGCCGTGCCTACGAGCAGTACTTC.

Only a few counts were recorded for this clonotype. The rearrangement uses TRBV2 and TRBJ1-5, with D perhaps matching TRBD1 (5 bases). The germline V gene encodes CDR1 SNHLY and CDR2 FYNNEI. The CDR3 loop spans 13 amino acids. The germline V and J ends were trimmed by 6 bases and 7 bases, with 13 bases remaining between them. The CDR3 region is CASRVTEAQPQHF. The CDR3 coding sequence is TGTGCCAGCAGGGTGACAGAAGCCCAGCCCCAGCATTTT.

This clonotype has just a few counts. This rearrangement joins TRBV20-1 to TRBJ2-4, with D unresolved. Germline V gene lookup returns CDR1 DFQATT and CDR2 SNEGSKA (reference sequence). The CDR3 loop spans 14 amino acids. Trimming cost V 3 bases and J 2 bases, with 11 bases left between them. For the CDR3, the DNA is TGCAGTGCTAGTTCTGGGGTTACCAAAAACATTCAGTACTTC. It encodes CSASSGVTKNIQYF.

The chain uses TRBV12-3 or TRBV12-4 and TRBJ1-1; D ambiguous. V lost 3 bases, J lost 13 bases, and 3 bases lay in between. This CDR3 comprises 8 residues. In nucleotides, the CDR3 is TGTGCCAGCAGTTTTCGTTTCTTT. This translates into CASSFRFF.